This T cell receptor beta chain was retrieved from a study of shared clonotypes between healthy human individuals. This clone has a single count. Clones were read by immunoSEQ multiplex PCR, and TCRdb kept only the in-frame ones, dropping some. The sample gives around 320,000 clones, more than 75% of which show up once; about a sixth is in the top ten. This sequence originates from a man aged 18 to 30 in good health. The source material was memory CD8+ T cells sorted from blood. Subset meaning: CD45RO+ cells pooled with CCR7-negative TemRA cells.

CDR3 in amino acids: CASIERTGWGNTEAFF. CDR3 in DNA: TGTGCCAGCATCGAAAGGACAGGGTGGGGGAACACTGAAGCTTTCTTT. The chain couples TRBV28 to TRBJ1-1; 8 bases are a match to TRBD1. Germline assignment: CDR1 MDHEN and CDR2 SYDVKM. CDR3 size: 16 residues. The V segment lost 7 bases and the J segment 1 base; nucleotides outside the gene matches: 11.